A selection of T cell receptor beta chains follows, all from one sample in a study of response to subunit inactivated influenza vaccine. TCRdb itself ran the RT-PCR reads through MiXCR, one entry per CDR3 protein. The sample has about 650,000 distinct CDR3 sequences; approximately 14% are singletons. Sequenced material: PBMCs from blood, taken about 14 days before vaccination. Receptors originate from a man between 50 and 59 years old who received an inactivated influenza vaccine. Each CDR3 is given with its conserved first and last residue. Fields, in order: V gene, J gene, CDR3 protein.

V gene: TRBV28; J gene: TRBJ1-5; CDR3 protein: CASSSPTQDRFDQPQHF
V gene: TRBV7-2; J gene: TRBJ2-6; CDR3 protein: CASSSLRSLSGANVLTF
V gene: TRBV5-1; J gene: TRBJ2-1; CDR3 protein: CASSLGDRPSYNEQFF
V gene: TRBV3-1; J gene: TRBJ2-7; CDR3 protein: CASSQLGQTYEQYF
V gene: TRBV28; J gene: TRBJ2-3; CDR3 protein: CASSLLLAGGGDTQYF
V gene: TRBV6-5; J gene: TRBJ2-7; CDR3 protein: CASSYTQGPYEQYF
V gene: TRBV2; J gene: TRBJ2-3; CDR3 protein: CASSRTSGGSADTQYF
V gene: TRBV2; J gene: TRBJ2-2; CDR3 protein: CALPQGTGELFF
V gene: TRBV12-3/TRBV12-4; J gene: TRBJ2-7; CDR3 protein: CASSLQGLPYEQYF
V gene: TRBV11-1; J gene: TRBJ2-6; CDR3 protein: CASSHPERDATGAGANVLTF
V gene: TRBV20-1; J gene: TRBJ1-1; CDR3 protein: CSARNREAGEAFF
V gene: TRBV10-3; J gene: TRBJ2-2; CDR3 protein: CAISGLIAGHTGELFF
V gene: TRBV7-2; J gene: TRBJ2-5; CDR3 protein: CASSSGSGETQYF
V gene: TRBV20-1; J gene: TRBJ2-7; CDR3 protein: CSAYSGSKYEQYF
V gene: TRBV2; J gene: TRBJ2-5; CDR3 protein: CASSGQETQYF
V gene: TRBV7-2; J gene: TRBJ1-2; CDR3 protein: CASSLVGGPNYGYTF
V gene: TRBV16; J gene: TRBJ1-5; CDR3 protein: CASSQSGQGNQPQHF
V gene: TRBV28; J gene: TRBJ2-5; CDR3 protein: CASSLMGRTGSETQYF
V gene: TRBV29-1; J gene: TRBJ1-1; CDR3 protein: CSVMSANTEAFF
V gene: TRBV9; J gene: TRBJ2-1; CDR3 protein: CASSVGGLAGVYNEQFF
V gene: TRBV18; J gene: TRBJ2-3; CDR3 protein: CASSPPTSGSSDSNTDTQYF
V gene: TRBV4-3; J gene: TRBJ2-7; CDR3 protein: CASSQDAGGYEQYF
V gene: TRBV29-1; J gene: TRBJ2-1; CDR3 protein: CSVSFYNEQFF
V gene: TRBV29-1; J gene: TRBJ2-7; CDR3 protein: CSVEDVRARRYF
V gene: TRBV12-3/TRBV12-4; J gene: TRBJ1-5; CDR3 protein: CASSLDPGINQPQHF
V gene: TRBV15; J gene: TRBJ2-7; CDR3 protein: CATSRDSGYEQYF
V gene: TRBV6-1; J gene: TRBJ2-3; CDR3 protein: CASSEAGGGALNTQYF
V gene: TRBV3-1; J gene: TRBJ2-1; CDR3 protein: CATKVAGGPYNEQFF
V gene: TRBV20-1; J gene: TRBJ1-1; CDR3 protein: CSARDRGSTEAFF
V gene: TRBV7-6; J gene: TRBJ2-3; CDR3 protein: CASSRGPVGTDTQYF
V gene: TRBV7-2; J gene: TRBJ2-5; CDR3 protein: CASSLAPSGGRGEQETQYF
V gene: TRBV7-2; J gene: TRBJ1-6; CDR3 protein: CASSLTRTPLHF
V gene: TRBV6-1; J gene: TRBJ2-7; CDR3 protein: CASSDRTAYEQYF
V gene: TRBV6-2/TRBV6-3; J gene: TRBJ2-7; CDR3 protein: CASTKPPGLAGVSGPYEQYF
V gene: TRBV27; J gene: TRBJ1-2; CDR3 protein: CASRGRLNYGYTF
V gene: TRBV15; J gene: TRBJ2-6; CDR3 protein: CATSAWTSGANVLTF
V gene: TRBV4-3; J gene: TRBJ1-2; CDR3 protein: CASSQLGQGYGYTF
V gene: TRBV7-9; J gene: TRBJ1-4; CDR3 protein: CASSSLAEKLFF
V gene: TRBV5-1; J gene: TRBJ1-5; CDR3 protein: CASSSTGDPGQPQHF
V gene: TRBV12-3/TRBV12-4; J gene: TRBJ2-2; CDR3 protein: CASSLPGDRTTTGELFF
V gene: TRBV29-1; J gene: TRBJ2-1; CDR3 protein: CSVDGSVSYNEQFF
V gene: TRBV10-3; J gene: TRBJ1-5; CDR3 protein: CAISESSGRGMAQHF
V gene: TRBV30; J gene: TRBJ2-7; CDR3 protein: CAWSNRGYEQYF
V gene: TRBV4-3; J gene: TRBJ1-2; CDR3 protein: CASSQGTTNYGYTF
V gene: TRBV5-1; J gene: TRBJ1-4; CDR3 protein: CASSLESERHEKLFF
V gene: TRBV4-3; J gene: TRBJ2-7; CDR3 protein: CASSPSPLLGEQYF
V gene: TRBV3-1; J gene: TRBJ2-5; CDR3 protein: CASSQVRDRGRETQYF
V gene: TRBV6-1; J gene: TRBJ2-3; CDR3 protein: CASSGQGASTDTQYF
V gene: TRBV12-3/TRBV12-4; J gene: TRBJ1-4; CDR3 protein: CASSSWAFNEKLFF
V gene: TRBV5-6; J gene: TRBJ2-2; CDR3 protein: CASSYDQGYDTGELFF
V gene: TRBV25-1; J gene: TRBJ2-1; CDR3 protein: CARSSEQFF
V gene: TRBV4-1; J gene: TRBJ1-5; CDR3 protein: CASSPGGRGHYQPQHF
V gene: TRBV7-2; J gene: TRBJ1-6; CDR3 protein: CASSLGVGVVSSPLHF
V gene: TRBV28; J gene: TRBJ2-7; CDR3 protein: CASSLLRGDGLTDYEQYF